A single T cell receptor beta chain is shown here with its context. Its antigen is still unknown. This entry comes from a study of Ad26.COV2.S vaccination and SARS-CoV-2 variants. Treatment reported: around 19 received Ad26.COV2.S at low or high dose, single or two shots; about five received placebo; per-sample allocation not given. Sampling was done on day 63 after the first vaccine or placebo injection. TCRdb keeps only in-frame clones here, not all; method: immunoSEQ multiplex PCR. The data contain roughly 300,000 clones, about 87% of them singletons. V trimming: 3 bases; J trimming: 3 bases; junction bases outside the gene matches: 6. The CDR3 totals 15 residues. CDR1 and CDR2 from the germline V gene are SGHNT and YYREEE (reference sequence). Whole-study findings and limits: TCR breadth and depth analyses may have underestimated total T cell responses. Vaccinees reportedly had broad spike-specific CD8+ and CD4+ T cell responses. Vaccine and placebo recipients had similar non-spike TCR breadth.

This sequence was found in a person between 18 and 60 years old who received the Ad26.COV2.S COVID-19 vaccine or a placebo. Specimen: peripheral blood, collected in a trial of Ad26.COV2.S vaccine versus placebo. V and J are TRBV5-4 and TRBJ1-3; 7 bases map to TRBD1. The CDR3 region is CASSSQGDYGNTIYF. CDR3 in DNA: TGTGCCAGCAGCTCGCAGGGGGATTATGGAAACACCATATATTTT. Supplemented by reference TRBV5-4 and TRBJ1-3, the full variable domain reads ETGVTQSPTHLIKTRGQQVTLRCSSQSGHNTVSWYQQALGQGPQFIFQYYREEENGRGNFPPRFSGLQFPNYSSELNVNALELDDSALYLCASSSQGDYGNTIYFGEGSWLTVV.